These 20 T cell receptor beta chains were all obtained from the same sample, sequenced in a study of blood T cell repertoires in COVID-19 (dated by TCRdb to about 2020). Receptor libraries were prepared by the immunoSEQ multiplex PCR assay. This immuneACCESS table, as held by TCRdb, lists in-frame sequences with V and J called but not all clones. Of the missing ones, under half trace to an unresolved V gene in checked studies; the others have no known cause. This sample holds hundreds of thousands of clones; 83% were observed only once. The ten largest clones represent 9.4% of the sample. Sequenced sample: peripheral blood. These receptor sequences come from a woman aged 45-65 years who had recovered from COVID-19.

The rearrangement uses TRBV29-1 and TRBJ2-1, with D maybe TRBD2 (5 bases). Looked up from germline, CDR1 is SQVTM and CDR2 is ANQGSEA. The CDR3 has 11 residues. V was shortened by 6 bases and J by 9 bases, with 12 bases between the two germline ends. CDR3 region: CSVVRDLEQFF. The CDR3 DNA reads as TGCAGCGTGGTTCGGGATCTTGAGCAGTTCTTC.

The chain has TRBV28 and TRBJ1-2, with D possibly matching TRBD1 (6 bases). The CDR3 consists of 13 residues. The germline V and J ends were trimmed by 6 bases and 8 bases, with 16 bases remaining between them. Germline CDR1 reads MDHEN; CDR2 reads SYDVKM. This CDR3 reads CASRQQGSGGYTF. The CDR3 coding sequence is TGTGCCAGCAGGCAACAGGGAAGTGGGGGCTACACCTTC.

The chain's CDR3 is CATITPGNPYEQYF. The DNA for the CDR3 is TGTGCCACCATCACCCCGGGGAACCCCTACGAGCAGTACTTC. The chain is built from TRBV6-6 and TRBJ2-7; D possibly corresponds to TRBD2 (5 bases). V was pared by 10 bases and J by 2 bases, with 18 bases between. Germline CDR1 and CDR2: MNHNY and SVGAGI (reference sequence). The CDR3 contains 14 residues.

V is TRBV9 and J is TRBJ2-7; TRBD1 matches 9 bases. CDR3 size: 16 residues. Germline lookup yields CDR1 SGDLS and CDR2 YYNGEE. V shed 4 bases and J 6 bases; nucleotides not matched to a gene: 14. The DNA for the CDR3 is TGTGCCAGCAGCCCCCTCGCTCGGGACAGGGCCTCCGAGCAGTACTTC. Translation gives CASSPLARDRASEQYF. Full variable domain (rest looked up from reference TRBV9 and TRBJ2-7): DSGVTQTPKHLITATGQRVTLRCSPRSGDLSVYWYQQSLDQGLQFLIQYYNGEERAKGNILERFSAQQFPDLHSELNLSSLELGDSALYFCASSPLARDRASEQYFGPGTRLTVT.

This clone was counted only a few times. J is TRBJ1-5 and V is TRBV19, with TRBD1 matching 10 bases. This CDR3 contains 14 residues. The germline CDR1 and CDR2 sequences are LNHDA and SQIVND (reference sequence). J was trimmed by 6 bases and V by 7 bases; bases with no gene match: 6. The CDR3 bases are TGTGCCAGTACCGACAGGGGGCAAGGTCAGCCCCAGCATTTT. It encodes CASTDRGQGQPQHF.

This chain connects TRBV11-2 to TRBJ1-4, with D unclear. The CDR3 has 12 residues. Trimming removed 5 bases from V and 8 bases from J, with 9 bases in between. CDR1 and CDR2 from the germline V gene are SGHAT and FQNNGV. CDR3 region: CASSRRGEKLFF. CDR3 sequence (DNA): TGTGCCAGCAGCCGACGAGGGGAAAAACTGTTTTTT. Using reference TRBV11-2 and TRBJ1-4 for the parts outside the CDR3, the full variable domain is EAGVAQSPRYKIIEKRQSVAFWCNPISGHATLYWYQQILGQGPKLLIQFQNNGVVDDSQLPKDRFSAERLKGVDSTLKIQPAKLEDSAVYLCASSRRGEKLFFGSGTQLSVL.

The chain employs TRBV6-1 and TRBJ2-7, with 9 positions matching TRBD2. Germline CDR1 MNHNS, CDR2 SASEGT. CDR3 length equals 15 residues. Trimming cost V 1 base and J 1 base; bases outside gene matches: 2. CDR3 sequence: CASSEVTSGSYEQYF. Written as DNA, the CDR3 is TGTGCCAGCAGTGAAGTCACTAGCGGGTCCTACGAGCAGTACTTC.

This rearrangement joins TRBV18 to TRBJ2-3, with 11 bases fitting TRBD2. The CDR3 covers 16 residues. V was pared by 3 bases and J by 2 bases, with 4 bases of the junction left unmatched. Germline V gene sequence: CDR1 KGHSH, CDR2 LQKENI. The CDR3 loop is CASSPGTSGLTDTQYF. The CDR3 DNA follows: TGTGCCAGCTCACCGGGGACTAGCGGCCTCACAGATACGCAGTATTTT.

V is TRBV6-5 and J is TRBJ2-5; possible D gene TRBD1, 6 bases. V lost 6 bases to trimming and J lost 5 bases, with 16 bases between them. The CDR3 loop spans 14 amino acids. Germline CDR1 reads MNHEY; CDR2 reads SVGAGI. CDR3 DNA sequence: TGTGCCAGCAGACTAACCAGGGGCAAGGAGACCCAGTACTTC. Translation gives CASRLTRGKETQYF.

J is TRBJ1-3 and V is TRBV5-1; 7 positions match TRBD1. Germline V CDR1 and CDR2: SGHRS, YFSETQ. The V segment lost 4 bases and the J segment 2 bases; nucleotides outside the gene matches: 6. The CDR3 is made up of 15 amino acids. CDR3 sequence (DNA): TGCGCCAGCAGCCCTACAGGGGTAGCTGGAAACACCATATATTTT. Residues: CASSPTGVAGNTIYF.

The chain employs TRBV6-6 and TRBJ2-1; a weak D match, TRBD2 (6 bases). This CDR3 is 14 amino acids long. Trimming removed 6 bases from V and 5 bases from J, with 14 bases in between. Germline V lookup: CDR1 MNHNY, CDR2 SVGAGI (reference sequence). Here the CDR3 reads CASRLSGSHNEQFF. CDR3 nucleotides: TGTGCCAGCAGGCTAAGCGGGTCCCACAATGAGCAGTTCTTC.

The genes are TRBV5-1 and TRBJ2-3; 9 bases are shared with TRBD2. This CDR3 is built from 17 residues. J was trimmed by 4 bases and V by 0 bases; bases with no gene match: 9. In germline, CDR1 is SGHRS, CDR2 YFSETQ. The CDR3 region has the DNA TGCGCCAGCAGCTTGGAAGGGCGGGGGGGCCGGTCAGATACGCAGTATTTT. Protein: CASSLEGRGGRSDTQYF.

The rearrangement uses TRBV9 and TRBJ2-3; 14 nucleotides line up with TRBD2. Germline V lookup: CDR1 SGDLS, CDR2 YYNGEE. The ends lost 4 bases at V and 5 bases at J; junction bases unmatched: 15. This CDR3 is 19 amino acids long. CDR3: CASSTRPGLAGADRDTQYF. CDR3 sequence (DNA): TGTGCCAGCAGCACCCGCCCGGGACTAGCGGGAGCGGATAGAGATACGCAGTATTTT.

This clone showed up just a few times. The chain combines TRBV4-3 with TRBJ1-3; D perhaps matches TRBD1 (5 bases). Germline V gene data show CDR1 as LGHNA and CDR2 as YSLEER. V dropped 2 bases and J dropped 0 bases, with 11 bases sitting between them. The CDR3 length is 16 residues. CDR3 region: CASSQSQDISGNTIYF. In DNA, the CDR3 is TGCGCCAGCAGCCAATCACAGGATATCTCTGGAAACACCATATATTTT.

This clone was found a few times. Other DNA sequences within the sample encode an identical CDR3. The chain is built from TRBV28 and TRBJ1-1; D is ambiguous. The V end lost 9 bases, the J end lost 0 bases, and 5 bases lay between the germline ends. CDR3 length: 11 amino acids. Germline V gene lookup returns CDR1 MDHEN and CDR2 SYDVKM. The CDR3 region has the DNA TGTGCCAGTCAATTGAACACTGAAGCTTTCTTT. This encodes CASQLNTEAFF.

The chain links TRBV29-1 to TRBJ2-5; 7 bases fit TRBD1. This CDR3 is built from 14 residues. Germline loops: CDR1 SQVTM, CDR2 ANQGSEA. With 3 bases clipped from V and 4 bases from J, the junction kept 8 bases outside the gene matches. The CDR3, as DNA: TGCAGCGTTGATGGCCGAGACAGGGTAGAGACCCAGTACTTC. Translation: CSVDGRDRVETQYF.

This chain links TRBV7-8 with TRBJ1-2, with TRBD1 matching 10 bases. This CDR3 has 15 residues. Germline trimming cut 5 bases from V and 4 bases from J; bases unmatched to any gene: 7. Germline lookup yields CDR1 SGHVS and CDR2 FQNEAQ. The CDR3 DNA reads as TGTGCCAGCAGCGAGAGACAGGGGGCAGTCTATGGCTACACCTTC. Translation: CASSERQGAVYGYTF.

The CDR3 DNA follows: TGTGCCAGCAGTGAAACAGGGAAGGACTATGGCTACACCTTC. This encodes CASSETGKDYGYTF. The chain uses TRBV6-1 and TRBJ1-2; possibly TRBD1 for D (6 bases). The CDR3 is 14 residues long. V was cut by 2 bases and J by 3 bases, with 10 bases left in between. Germline V lookup: CDR1 MNHNS, CDR2 SASEGT.

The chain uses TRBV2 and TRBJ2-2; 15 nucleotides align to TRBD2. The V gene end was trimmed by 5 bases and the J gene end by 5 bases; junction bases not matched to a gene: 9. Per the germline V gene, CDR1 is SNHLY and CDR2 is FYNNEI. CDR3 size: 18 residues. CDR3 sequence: CASSWTSGGASRTGELFF. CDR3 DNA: TGTGCCAGCAGTTGGACTAGCGGGGGGGCCTCGCGAACCGGGGAGCTGTTTTTT. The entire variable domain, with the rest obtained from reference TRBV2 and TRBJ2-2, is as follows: EPEVTQTPSHQVTQMGQEVILRCVPISNHLYFYWYRQILGQKVEFLVSFYNNEISEKSEIFDDQFSVERPDGSNFTLKIRSTKLEDSAMYFCASSWTSGGASRTGELFFGEGSRLTVL.

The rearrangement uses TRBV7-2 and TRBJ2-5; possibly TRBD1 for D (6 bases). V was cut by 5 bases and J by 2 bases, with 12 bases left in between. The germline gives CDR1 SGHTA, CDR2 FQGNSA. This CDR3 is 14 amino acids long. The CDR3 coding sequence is TGTGCCAGCAGCCAAGGGACATTACAAGAGACCCAGTACTTC. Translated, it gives CASSQGTLQETQYF.